This T cell receptor (beta chain) was recorded in a study of control samples from healthy donors and cancer patients. V was clipped by 2 bases and J by 3 bases, with 7 bases between them. Germline CDR1 reads MNHEY; CDR2 reads SVGEGT. This CDR3 comprises 13 residues. TCRdb keeps only in-frame clones here, not all; method: immunoSEQ multiplex PCR. The sample contains more than 15,000 clones, 88% of which appear only once. The sequence was collected from a woman aged 55-70 years with head and neck cancer. The rearrangement joins TRBV6-2 or TRBV6-3 to TRBJ1-2, with D uncertain. Sequencing was done on a sample of PBMCs. The CDR3 spells CASSYVRDYGYTF. The CDR3, as DNA: TGTGCCAGCAGTTACGTACGGGACTATGGCTACACCTTC.